This TCR beta chain was captured by sequencing in a study of T cell changes during pregnancy in multiple sclerosis. This clone occurred once. Clones were sequenced by immunoSEQ multiplex PCR, and TCRdb holds only the in-frame ones, with some missing. Of 55,000 to 75,000 clones listed, 91% are singletons. Trimming took 6 bases from V and 3 from J; bases not matched to a gene: 3. The CDR3 loop spans 14 amino acids. Germline assignment: CDR1 SGHTA and CDR2 FQGNSA. The chain recombines TRBV7-2 with TRBJ2-7; 12 nucleotides agree with TRBD2. The sample was peripheral blood, taken in the third trimester of pregnancy. The TCR was taken from a female donor in good health, enrolled as a control in a pregnancy study. CDR3 nucleotide sequence: TGTGCCAGCAGTAGGACTAGCGGGGTCTACGAGCAGTACTTC. This codes for CASSRTSGVYEQYF.